This T cell receptor beta chain was sequenced in a study of CD8 T cells in ankylosing spondylitis (dated by TCRdb to 2016 to 2017). Regarding the complete study: T cell receptor beta repertoires were profiled in healthy donors and ankylosing spondylitis patients so that disease-linked TCR variants could be found. The full study cohort was made up of about two dozen ankylosing spondylitis patients and about a hundred healthy donors. Peripheral blood was sampled, and synovial fluid was additionally collected from ankylosing spondylitis patients.

V and J lose 0 bases and 4 bases, and a span of 7 bases separates them. From a lookup of the germline V gene, CDR1 and CDR2 are SGHTA and FQGNSA. The CDR3 spans 13 residues, from the cysteine through the phenylalanine. Just the 39-base CDR3 DNA is kept, in frame starting at base 1. There are a few counts of this clonotype. It has no known antigen specificity. No per-base quality is available; no much larger clone lies one base away. Synovial fluid samples and blood samples obtained from the same ankylosing spondylitis patients were matched. The reads were generated on an Illumina HiSeq 2500. Quantitative 5'-RACE with molecular barcodes was the method used to prepare the TCR beta libraries. The published analysis was carried out like this. To identify disease-linked TCR variants, a new computational method was used, one built on a probabilistic model of VDJ rearrangement. TCRdb handled the public reads itself, with Q25 trimming in fastp and clone calling in MiXCR, and kept productive beta chains. One record per CDR3 amino acid sequence lists the most common genes and DNA. What appears here as the V and J calls and clone size reflects TCRdb's work, not the paper's. A total of 30,000 to 45,000 distinct CDR3 sequences appear in this sample, around 15% of them only once. The leading ten clones occupy less than 40% of the sample.

On the study overall, not on this receptor specifically: A TCR beta motif made up of eight highly homologous amino acid variants appeared to be characteristic of blood from ankylosing spondylitis patients. The disease-linked clones showed a CD8+ phenotype and occurred at relatively low frequencies in peripheral blood. The disease-linked clones were reported as significantly enriched in matched synovial fluid samples from ankylosing spondylitis patients. Some TCR beta motif variants had previously been reported in synovial fluid and blood of reactive arthritis patients, which suggested common disease-initiation mechanisms.

The chain joins TRBV7-2 to TRBJ2-7; tentative D gene TRBD1, with 6 bases matching. What was sequenced was synovial fluid, either unsorted or a sorted T cell fraction (not recorded which). This receptor was taken from a male donor with ankylosing spondylitis. The nucleotides read TGTGCCAGCAGCTTAGCCAGGGGTTACGAGCAGTACTTC. Translation gives CASSLARGYEQYF. Outside the CDR3, residues come from the reference TRBV7-2 and TRBJ2-7 proteins, so the full variable domain is: GAGVSQSPSNKVTEKGKDVELRCDPISGHTALYWYRQSLGQGLEFLIYFQGNSAPDKSGLPSDRFSAERTGGSVSTLTIQRTQQEDSAVYLCASSLARGYEQYFGPGTRLTVT.